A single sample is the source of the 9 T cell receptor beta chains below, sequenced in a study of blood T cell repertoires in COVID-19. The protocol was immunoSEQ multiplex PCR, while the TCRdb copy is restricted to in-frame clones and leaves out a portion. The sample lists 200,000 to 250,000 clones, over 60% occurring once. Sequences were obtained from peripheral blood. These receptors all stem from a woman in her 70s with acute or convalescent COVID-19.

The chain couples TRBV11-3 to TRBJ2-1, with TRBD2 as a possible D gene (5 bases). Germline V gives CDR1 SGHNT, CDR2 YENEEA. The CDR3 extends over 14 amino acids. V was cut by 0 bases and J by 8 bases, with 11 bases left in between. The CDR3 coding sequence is TGTGCCAGCAGCTTAGATGGGCCCGGGGATGAGCAGTTCTTC. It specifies CASSLDGPGDEQFF.

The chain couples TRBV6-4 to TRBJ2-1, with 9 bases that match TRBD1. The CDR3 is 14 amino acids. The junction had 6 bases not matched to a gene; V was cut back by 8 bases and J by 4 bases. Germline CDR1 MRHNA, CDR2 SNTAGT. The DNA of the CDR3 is TGTGCCAGCGTTGGACAGGGGTCTTACAATGAGCAGTTCTTC. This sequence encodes CASVGQGSYNEQFF.

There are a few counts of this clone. The CDR3 nucleotides are TGTGCCAGCAGCGCCCAGGACAGGGGTGGCACAGATACGCAGTATTTT. Amino acids: CASSAQDRGGTDTQYF. This chain connects TRBV9 to TRBJ2-3; 9 nucleotides align to TRBD1. The germline CDR1 and CDR2 sequences are SGDLS and YYNGEE. V was clipped by 3 bases and J by 1 base; unmatched bases: 6. This CDR3 comprises 16 residues.

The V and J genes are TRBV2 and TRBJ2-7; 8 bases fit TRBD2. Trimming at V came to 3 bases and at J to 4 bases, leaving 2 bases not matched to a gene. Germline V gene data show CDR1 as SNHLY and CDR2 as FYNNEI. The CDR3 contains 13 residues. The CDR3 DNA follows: TGTGCCAGCAGTGAGGAGCGGGAGTACGAGCAGTACTTC. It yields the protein CASSEEREYEQYF.

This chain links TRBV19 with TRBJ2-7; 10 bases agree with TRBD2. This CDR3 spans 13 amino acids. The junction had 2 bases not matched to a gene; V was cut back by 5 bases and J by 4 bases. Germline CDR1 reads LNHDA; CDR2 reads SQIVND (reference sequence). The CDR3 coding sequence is TGTGCCAGTAGTGGTAGCGGGAGGTACGAGCAGTACTTC. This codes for CASSGSGRYEQYF.

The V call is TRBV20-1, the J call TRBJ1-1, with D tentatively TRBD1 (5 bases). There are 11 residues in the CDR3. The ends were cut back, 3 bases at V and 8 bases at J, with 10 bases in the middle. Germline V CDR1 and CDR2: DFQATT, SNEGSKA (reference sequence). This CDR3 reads CSARPGGEAFF. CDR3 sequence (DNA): TGCAGTGCTAGGCCCGGGGGAGAAGCTTTCTTT.

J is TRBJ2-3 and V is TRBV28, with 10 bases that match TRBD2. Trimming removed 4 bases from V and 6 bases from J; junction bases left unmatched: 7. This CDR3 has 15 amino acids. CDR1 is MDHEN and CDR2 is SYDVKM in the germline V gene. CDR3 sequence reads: CASSSIAGGHDTQYF. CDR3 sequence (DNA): TGTGCCAGCAGTTCGATAGCGGGAGGTCACGATACGCAGTATTTT. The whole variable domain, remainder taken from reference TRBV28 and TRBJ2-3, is DVKVTQSSRYLVKRTGEKVFLECVQDMDHENMFWYRQDPGLGLRLIYFSYDVKMKEKGDIPEGYSVSREKKERFSLILESASTNQTSMYLCASSSIAGGHDTQYFGPGTRLTVL.

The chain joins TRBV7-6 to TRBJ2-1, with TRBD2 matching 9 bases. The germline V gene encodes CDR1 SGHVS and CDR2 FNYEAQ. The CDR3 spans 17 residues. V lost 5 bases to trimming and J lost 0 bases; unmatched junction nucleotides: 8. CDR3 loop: CASSRTSGQSSYNEQFF. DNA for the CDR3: TGTGCCAGCAGCCGTACTAGCGGGCAAAGCTCCTACAATGAGCAGTTCTTC. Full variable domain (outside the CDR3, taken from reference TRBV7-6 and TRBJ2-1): GAGVSQSPRYKVTKRGQDVALRCDPISGHVSLYWYRQALGQGPEFLTYFNYEAQQDKSGLPNDRFSAERPEGSISTLTIQRTEQRDSAMYRCASSRTSGQSSYNEQFFGPGTRLTVL.

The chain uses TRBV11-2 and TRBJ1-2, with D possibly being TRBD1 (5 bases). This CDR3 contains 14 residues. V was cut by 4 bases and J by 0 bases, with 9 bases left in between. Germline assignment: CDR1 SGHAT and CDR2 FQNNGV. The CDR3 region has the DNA TGTGCCAGCAGCTATTCCAGGGCTAACTATGGCTACACCTTC. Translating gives CASSYSRANYGYTF.